These 2 T cell receptor beta chains were sequenced from one sample in a study of identifying expanded T cells in peripheral blood. Clones were read by immunoSEQ multiplex PCR, and TCRdb kept only the in-frame ones, dropping some. The sample has some 93,000 clones; roughly 86% are singletons. The sequencing input was blood. These TCRs come from a person between 18 and 69 years old in good health.

The chain recombines TRBV2 with TRBJ2-1, with a weak D call TRBD2 (6 bases). Germline V gene data show CDR1 as SNHLY and CDR2 as FYNNEI. CDR3 length equals 14 residues. The ends were cut back, 7 bases at V and 5 bases at J, with 15 bases in the middle. Here the CDR3 reads CASIKGTDNNEQFF. The CDR3 DNA is TGTGCCAGCATTAAGGGGACTGACAACAATGAGCAGTTCTTC.

This rearrangement joins TRBV5-1 to TRBJ2-7; TRBD1 is a possible D gene (6 bases). The germline V gene has CDR1 SGHRS and CDR2 YFSETQ. V lost 3 bases to trimming and J lost 2 bases, with 18 bases between them. The length of the CDR3 is 16 residues. The CDR3 is CASSSTTGPPPYEQYF. As DNA, the CDR3 is TGCGCCAGCAGCTCCACGACAGGTCCCCCCCCCTACGAGCAGTACTTC.